The 28 T cell receptor beta chains below all came from one sample that was sequenced in a study of blood T cell repertoires in COVID-19. Data came from immunoSEQ multiplex PCR; TCRdb stores just in-frame clones and leaves some out. The sample shows around 370,000 clones, nearly 90% of them seen only once. Sequences were obtained from peripheral blood. All receptors come from a man aged 18 to 30 with active or convalescent COVID-19.

This sequence joins TRBV3-1 (or the pseudogene TRBV3-2) and TRBJ2-5, with 9 positions matching TRBD1. The CDR3 is made up of 15 amino acids. Germline V gene sequence: CDR1 LGHDT, CDR2 YNNKEL (reference sequence). J was trimmed by 7 bases and V by 1 base; bases with no gene match: 7. The CDR3, as DNA: TGTGCCAGCAGCCAAGTCGACAGGGGGTCAGGGACCCAGTACTTC. It codes for CASSQVDRGSGTQYF.

The chain uses TRBV19 and TRBJ1-1; 10 bases are a match to TRBD1. There are 16 residues in the CDR3. CDR1 is LNHDA, CDR2 SQIVND, per germline (reference sequence). V trimming: 3 bases; J trimming: 0 bases; junction bases outside the gene matches: 4. The CDR3 loop is CASSIGDRGLNTEAFF. The CDR3 DNA is TGTGCCAGTAGTATTGGGGACAGGGGACTGAACACTGAAGCTTTCTTT.

This clone was seen once. V gene TRBV10-2 combines with J gene TRBJ2-7; 13 nucleotides agree with TRBD2. The ends lost 6 bases at V and 2 bases at J; junction bases unmatched: 4. CDR1 is WSHSY and CDR2 is SAAADI in the germline V gene. This CDR3 has 15 amino acids. This CDR3 is CASRTTSGGAYEQYF. The DNA for the CDR3 is TGCGCCAGCAGAACCACTAGCGGGGGGGCCTACGAGCAGTACTTC.

The chain has TRBV6-5 and TRBJ2-2; D call uncertain. The CDR3 totals 12 residues. Trimming removed 6 bases from V and 6 bases from J, with 8 bases in between. Germline CDR1 and CDR2: MNHEY and SVGAGI. The CDR3 DNA follows: TGTGCCAGCAGCCGTTCCCCCGGGGAGCTGTTTTTT. It codes for CASSRSPGELFF.

This chain joins TRBV5-6 and TRBJ1-5; no clear D gene. The CDR3 is made up of 13 amino acids. Per germline, CDR1 SGHDT and CDR2 YYEEEE. V lost 1 base and J lost 9, with 11 bases in between. CDR3 sequence reads: CASSLKEVLPQHF. The CDR3 nucleotides are TGTGCCAGCAGCTTGAAGGAGGTCCTGCCCCAGCATTTT.

This sequence joins TRBV9 and TRBJ1-1; D not resolved. Germline CDR1 reads SGDLS; CDR2 reads YYNGEE. Trimming pared 0 bases from V and 4 bases from J, leaving 7 bases between. The length of the CDR3 is 13 residues. CDR3 sequence: CASSVGRSTEAFF. The CDR3 region has the DNA TGTGCCAGCAGCGTAGGGCGGAGCACTGAAGCTTTCTTT. Combining the CDR3 with reference TRBV9 and TRBJ1-1 gives the whole variable domain DSGVTQTPKHLITATGQRVTLRCSPRSGDLSVYWYQQSLDQGLQFLIQYYNGEERAKGNILERFSAQQFPDLHSELNLSSLELGDSALYFCASSVGRSTEAFFGQGTRLTVV.

In regard to this clone: At one end the junction does not follow the germline gene, possibly because of a read error. The J gene is TRBJ2-6, the V gene TRBV6-4, with a possible D match to TRBD1 (5 bases). CDR1 and CDR2 from the germline V gene are MRHNA and SNTAGT. The CDR3 runs to 14 residues. The CDR3 nucleotides are TGTGCCAGCAGTGCAAACTCTGGGGCCAACGTGCTGACTTTC. This translates into CASSANSGANVLTF.

This chain links TRBV30 with TRBJ1-2; no clear D. V lost 3 bases, J lost 5 bases, and 13 bases lay in between. This CDR3 comprises 13 residues. Germline CDR1 reads GTSNPN; CDR2 reads SVGIG (reference sequence). The CDR3 region has the DNA TGTGCCTGGAGAAGCGGTTCTCGGTATGGCTACACCTTC. Protein product: CAWRSGSRYGYTF.

V is TRBV11-2 and J is TRBJ2-5; D is perhaps TRBD1 (5 bases). Germline V gene lookup returns CDR1 SGHAT and CDR2 FQNNGV. This CDR3 has 15 amino acids. Deletions cut 4 bases from V and 2 bases from J, with 14 bases between. CDR3 amino acids: CASSSDIVLQETQYF. CDR3 coding DNA: TGTGCCAGCAGCTCGGACATTGTCTTACAAGAGACCCAGTACTTC.

A single count supports this clone. The V and J genes are TRBV2 and TRBJ2-5; 11 bases are a match to TRBD2. With V trimmed by 4 bases and J by 2 bases, 3 bases remained unmatched. CDR1 is SNHLY and CDR2 is FYNNEI in the germline V gene. The length of the CDR3 is 15 residues. The CDR3 coding sequence is TGTGCCAGCAGTGGGGGACTAGCGGTGCAAGAGACCCAGTACTTC. This codes for CASSGGLAVQETQYF.

This clone was seen a single time. V usage is TRBV4-1 and J usage is TRBJ1-2; no reliable D call. CDR3 length: 14 amino acids. V lost 3 bases to trimming and J lost 2 bases, with 10 bases between them. From germline, CDR1 is MGHRA and CDR2 YSYEKL. CDR3 in amino acids: CASSHNGWNYGYTF. For the CDR3, the DNA is TGCGCCAGCAGCCACAACGGGTGGAACTATGGCTACACCTTC.

The rearrangement uses TRBV18 and TRBJ1-4; 7 bases map to TRBD1. The CDR3 sequence is 15 residues long. Germline V lookup: CDR1 KGHSH, CDR2 LQKENI. Germline trimming cut 3 bases from V and 3 bases from J; bases unmatched to any gene: 4. The CDR3 loop reads CASSPRDRANEKLFF. The CDR3 nucleotides read TGTGCCAGCTCACCCCGGGACAGAGCTAATGAAAAACTGTTTTTT.

This chain links TRBV2 with TRBJ2-1; weak D call: TRBD2 (5 bases). Trimming shortened V by 0 bases and J by 8 bases, and 17 bases separated the two germline ends. This CDR3 has 16 amino acids. The V gene's germline CDR1 is SNHLY and CDR2 FYNNEI. CDR3 amino acids: CASSEASSRWMDEQFF. The CDR3 DNA follows: TGTGCCAGCAGTGAAGCTTCTAGCAGATGGATGGATGAGCAGTTCTTC.

This clone occurred many times. The chain has TRBV14 and TRBJ2-7; 7 bases line up with TRBD1. V shed 2 bases and J 6 bases; nucleotides not matched to a gene: 4. There are 13 residues in the CDR3. The germline V gene encodes CDR1 SGHDN and CDR2 FVKESK. CDR3 DNA: TGTGCCAGCAGCCAATATGGGACAGCCGAGCAGTACTTC. It yields the protein CASSQYGTAEQYF. Full variable domain (rest looked up from reference TRBV14 and TRBJ2-7): EAGVTQFPSHSVIEKGQTVTLRCDPISGHDNLYWYRRVMGKEIKFLLHFVKESKQDESGMPNNRFLAERTGGTYSTLKVQPAELEDSGVYFCASSQYGTAEQYFGPGTRLTVT.

J is TRBJ1-6 and V is TRBV5-6; 7 bases match TRBD1. Germline CDR1 SGHDT, CDR2 YYEEEE. V gave up 0 bases and J gave up 8 bases; unmatched junction bases: 2. This CDR3 region has 14 residues. The CDR3 bases are TGTGCCAGCAGCTTGGTAGGGGGCGATTCACCCCTCCACTTT. The encoded protein is CASSLVGGDSPLHF.

Only one count was recorded for this clone. This chain joins TRBV28 and TRBJ2-7; a weak D match, TRBD1 (5 bases). The CDR3 has 13 amino acids. From germline, CDR1 is MDHEN and CDR2 SYDVKM. V dropped 2 bases and J dropped 4 bases, with 9 bases sitting between them. The CDR3 nucleotides are TGTGCCAGCAGTTTAAGGCAGGGTTACGAGCAGTACTTC. It encodes CASSLRQGYEQYF. Using reference TRBV28 and TRBJ2-7 for the parts outside the CDR3, the full variable domain is DVKVTQSSRYLVKRTGEKVFLECVQDMDHENMFWYRQDPGLGLRLIYFSYDVKMKEKGDIPEGYSVSREKKERFSLILESASTNQTSMYLCASSLRQGYEQYFGPGTRLTVT.

The chain couples TRBV7-2 to TRBJ1-1; possible D gene TRBD1, 5 bases. Germline CDR1 and CDR2: SGHTA and FQGNSA. The CDR3 covers 15 residues. Trimming removed 0 bases at V and 1 base at J, with 9 bases between. The CDR3 spells CASSLAGAQNTEAFF. In DNA form, the CDR3 reads TGTGCCAGCAGCTTAGCAGGGGCCCAGAACACTGAAGCTTTCTTT.

This clone has only one observation. The same CDR3 can be traced to other DNA sequences in this sample. The CDR3 protein is CASSFGVTGELFF. The DNA for the CDR3 is TGTGCCAGCAGCTTTGGAGTCACCGGGGAGCTGTTTTTT. The gene calls are TRBV7-9 and TRBJ2-2; D remains ambiguous. This CDR3 is built from 13 residues. Germline loops: CDR1 SEHNR, CDR2 FQNEAQ (reference sequence). With 3 bases removed from V and 4 bases from J, the gap between germline ends came to 6 bases.

The table lists this clone with a count of one. The chain is built from TRBV7-2 and TRBJ2-5; a weak D match, TRBD2 (5 bases). From germline, CDR1 is SGHTA and CDR2 FQGNSA. The CDR3 extends over 14 amino acids. V was trimmed by 5 bases and J by 4 bases, leaving 14 bases between them. This CDR3 reads CASSRALASETQYF. DNA for the CDR3: TGTGCCAGCAGCCGGGCCTTAGCGTCAGAGACCCAGTACTTC.

This clone has just one count. The chain couples TRBV9 to TRBJ1-2; TRBD1 agrees at 9 bases. Trimming at V came to 2 bases and at J to 8 bases, leaving 13 bases not matched to a gene. CDR1 and CDR2 from the germline V gene are SGDLS and YYNGEE. The CDR3 has 16 amino acids. The CDR3, as DNA: TGTGCCAGCAGCGTCCAGACCCAACAGGGGGCGGGAGGCTACACCTTC. Translated, it gives CASSVQTQQGAGGYTF.

The chain recombines TRBV29-1 with TRBJ1-1; 8 bases agree with TRBD1. CDR3 length equals 12 residues. Unmatched junction bases numbered 5, after V lost 1 base and J lost 10 bases. CDR1 is SQVTM, CDR2 ANQGSEA, per germline. The CDR3 DNA sequence: TGCAGCGTTGAAGTTCGGACAGGGACAGCTTTCTTT. Its protein is CSVEVRTGTAFF.

J is TRBJ2-1 and V is TRBV6-5; 9 nucleotides line up with TRBD2. V trimming: 6 bases; J trimming: 4 bases; junction bases outside the gene matches: 7. The CDR3 contains 15 residues. CDR1 and CDR2 from the germline V gene are MNHEY and SVGAGI. CDR3 DNA: TGTGCCAGCAGCACACTTGCGGGGGGGTACAATGAGCAGTTCTTC. Encoded protein: CASSTLAGGYNEQFF.

The chain joins TRBV5-5 to TRBJ1-3, with TRBD1 as a possible D gene (5 bases). The germline CDR1 and CDR2 sequences are SGHKS and YYEKEE (reference sequence). V was shortened by 7 bases and J by 0 bases, with 11 bases between the two germline ends. This CDR3 is 14 amino acids long. This CDR3 is CASGRGISGNTIYF. The CDR3 region has the DNA TGTGCCAGCGGTAGGGGCATCTCTGGAAACACCATATATTTT.

This chain links TRBV28 with TRBJ2-7, with 7 bases identical to TRBD2. The CDR3 runs to 14 residues. J gave up 2 bases and V 4 bases, and 5 bases lay outside the gene matches. Germline V lookup: CDR1 MDHEN, CDR2 SYDVKM. In nucleotides, the CDR3 is TGTGCCAGCAGTTACGCTAGCGGTACCTACGAGCAGTACTTC. Amino acid sequence: CASSYASGTYEQYF.

The rearrangement uses TRBV19 and TRBJ2-1, with a tentative D call TRBD1 (6 bases). The CDR3 is 15 residues long. Between the trimmed V and J ends, which lost 7 bases and 5 bases, there was a span of 18 bases. Germline CDR1 is LNHDA and CDR2 is SQIVND (reference sequence). This chain's CDR3 is CASTDFGTPDNEQFF. The CDR3 bases are TGTGCCAGTACGGATTTCGGGACACCCGACAATGAGCAGTTCTTC.

The chain links TRBV5-4 to TRBJ1-2, with TRBD1 matching 8 bases. V trimming: 3 bases; J trimming: 6 bases; junction bases outside the gene matches: 7. The germline gives CDR1 SGHNT, CDR2 YYREEE (reference sequence). This CDR3 has 14 amino acids. The CDR3 sequence is CASSSRDRINGYTF. In nucleotides, the CDR3 is TGTGCCAGCAGCTCCCGGGACAGGATCAATGGCTACACCTTC.

In DNA form, the CDR3 reads TGTGCTAGTGGTTTTGGGAGGACAGGGGCCGGGGAGCTGTTTTTT. It specifies CASGFGRTGAGELFF. This chain uses TRBV12-5 with TRBJ2-2, with 9 bases identical to TRBD1. Germline CDR1 and CDR2: LGHNT and FRNRAP. The CDR3 runs to 15 residues. Trimming removed 3 bases from V and 6 bases from J; junction bases left unmatched: 5.

The chain joins TRBV11-2 to TRBJ2-7; 14 bases fit TRBD2. CDR1 SGHAT and CDR2 FQNNGV come from the germline V gene. The CDR3 runs 16 residues. V was pared by 4 bases and J by 0 bases, with 2 bases of the junction left unmatched. The CDR3 nucleotides read TGTGCCAGCAGCTCGGGACTAGCGGGAGTCTCCTACGAGCAGTACTTC. Amino acids: CASSSGLAGVSYEQYF.